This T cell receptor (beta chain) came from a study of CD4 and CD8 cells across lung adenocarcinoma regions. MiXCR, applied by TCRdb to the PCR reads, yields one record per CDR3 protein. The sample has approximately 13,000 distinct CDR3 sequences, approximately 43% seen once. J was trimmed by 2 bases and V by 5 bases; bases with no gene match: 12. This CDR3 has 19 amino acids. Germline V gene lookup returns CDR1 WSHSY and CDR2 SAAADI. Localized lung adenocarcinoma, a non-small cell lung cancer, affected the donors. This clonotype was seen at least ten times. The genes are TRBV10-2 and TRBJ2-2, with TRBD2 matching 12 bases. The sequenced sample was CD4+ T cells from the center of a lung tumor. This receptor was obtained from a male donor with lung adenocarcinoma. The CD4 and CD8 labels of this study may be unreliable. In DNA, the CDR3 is TGCGCCAGCAGTCGACTGACTAGCGGGAGAGTCTGTAACACCGGGGAGCTGTTTTTT. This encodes CASSRLTSGRVCNTGELFF.